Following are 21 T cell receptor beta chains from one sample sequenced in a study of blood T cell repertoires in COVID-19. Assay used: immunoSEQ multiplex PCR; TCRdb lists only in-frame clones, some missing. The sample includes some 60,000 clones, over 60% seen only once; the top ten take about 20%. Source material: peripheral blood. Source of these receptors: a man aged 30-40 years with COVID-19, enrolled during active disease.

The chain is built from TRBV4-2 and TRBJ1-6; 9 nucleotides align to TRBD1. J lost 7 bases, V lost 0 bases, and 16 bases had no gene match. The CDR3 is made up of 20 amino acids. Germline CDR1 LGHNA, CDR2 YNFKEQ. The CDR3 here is CASSQDLNAPGQGGNSPLHF. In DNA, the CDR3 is TGTGCCAGCAGCCAAGATCTTAATGCTCCGGGACAGGGTGGAAATTCACCCCTCCACTTT.

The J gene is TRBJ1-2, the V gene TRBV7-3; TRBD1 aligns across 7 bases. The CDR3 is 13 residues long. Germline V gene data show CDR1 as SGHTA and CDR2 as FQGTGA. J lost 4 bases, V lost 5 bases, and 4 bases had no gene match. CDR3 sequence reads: CASSLTGTYGYTF. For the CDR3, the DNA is TGTGCCAGCAGCCTGACAGGGACCTATGGCTACACCTTC.

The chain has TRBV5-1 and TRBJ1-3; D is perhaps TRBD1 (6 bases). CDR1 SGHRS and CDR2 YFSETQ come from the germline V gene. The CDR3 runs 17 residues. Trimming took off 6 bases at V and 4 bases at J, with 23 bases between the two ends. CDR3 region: CASTLSAGGLGGNTIYF. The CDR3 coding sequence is TGCGCCAGCACTTTGAGTGCCGGGGGGCTCGGCGGAAACACCATATATTTT.

CDR3 bases: TGTGCCAGCAGCCACGGGACTAGCGGGGCCGATACGCAGTATTTT. As protein: CASSHGTSGADTQYF. This rearrangement joins TRBV4-2 to TRBJ2-3; 13 bases align to TRBD2. The CDR3 spans 15 residues. V shed 3 bases and J 6 bases; nucleotides not matched to a gene: 3. Germline CDR1 LGHNA, CDR2 YNFKEQ.

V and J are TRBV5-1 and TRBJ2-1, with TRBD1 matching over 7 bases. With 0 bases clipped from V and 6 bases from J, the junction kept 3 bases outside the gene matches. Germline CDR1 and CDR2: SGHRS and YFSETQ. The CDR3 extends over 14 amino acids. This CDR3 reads CASSLEGQINEQFF. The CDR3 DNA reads TGCGCCAGCAGCTTGGAGGGACAGATCAATGAGCAGTTCTTC. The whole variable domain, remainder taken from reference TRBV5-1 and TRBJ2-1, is KAGVTQTPRYLIKTRGQQVTLSCSPISGHRSVSWYQQTPGQGLQFLFEYFSETQRNKGNFPGRFSGRQFSNSRSEMNVSTLELGDSALYLCASSLEGQINEQFFGPGTRLTVL.

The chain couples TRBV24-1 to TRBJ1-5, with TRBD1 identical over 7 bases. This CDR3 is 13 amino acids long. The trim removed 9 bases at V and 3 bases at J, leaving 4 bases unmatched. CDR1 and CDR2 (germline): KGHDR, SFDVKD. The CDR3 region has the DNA TGTGCCACCTCGGGACAGAACAATCAGCCCCAGCATTTT. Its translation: CATSGQNNQPQHF.

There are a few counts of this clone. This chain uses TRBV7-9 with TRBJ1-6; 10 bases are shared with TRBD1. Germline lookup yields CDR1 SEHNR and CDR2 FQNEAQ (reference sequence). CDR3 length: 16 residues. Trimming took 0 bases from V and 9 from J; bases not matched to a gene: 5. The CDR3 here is CASSLAMTGGSSPLHF. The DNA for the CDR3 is TGTGCCAGCAGCTTAGCTATGACAGGGGGCAGTTCACCCCTCCACTTT.

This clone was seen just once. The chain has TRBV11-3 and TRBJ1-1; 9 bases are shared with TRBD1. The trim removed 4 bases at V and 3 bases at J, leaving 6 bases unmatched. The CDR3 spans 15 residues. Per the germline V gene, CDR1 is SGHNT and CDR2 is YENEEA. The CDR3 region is CASSWGQGQYTEAFF. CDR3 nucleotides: TGTGCCAGCAGCTGGGGACAGGGCCAGTACACTGAAGCTTTCTTT. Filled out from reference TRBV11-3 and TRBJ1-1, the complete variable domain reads EAGVVQSPRYKIIEKKQPVAFWCNPISGHNTLYWYLQNLGQGPELLIRYENEEAVDDSQLPKDRFSAERLKGVDSTLKIQPAELGDSAVYLCASSWGQGQYTEAFFGQGTRLTVV.

CDR3 coding DNA: TGTGCCAGCAGCTTAGCCCTGGACAGGGAAGGGAATTTCGTCCTTCAGCCCCAGCATTTT. It translates to CASSLALDREGNFVLQPQHF. The genes are TRBV28 and TRBJ1-5; 8 bases align to TRBD1. The CDR3 consists of 20 residues. Germline trimming cut 6 bases from V and 6 bases from J; bases unmatched to any gene: 25. Germline lookup yields CDR1 MDHEN and CDR2 SYDVKM.

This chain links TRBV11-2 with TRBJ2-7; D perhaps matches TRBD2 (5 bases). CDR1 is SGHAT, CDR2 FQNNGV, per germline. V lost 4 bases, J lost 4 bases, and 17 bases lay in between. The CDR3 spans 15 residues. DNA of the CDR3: TGTGCCAGCAGCTCCATCCGAGGGAAAATTTACGAGCAGTACTTC. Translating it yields CASSSIRGKIYEQYF.

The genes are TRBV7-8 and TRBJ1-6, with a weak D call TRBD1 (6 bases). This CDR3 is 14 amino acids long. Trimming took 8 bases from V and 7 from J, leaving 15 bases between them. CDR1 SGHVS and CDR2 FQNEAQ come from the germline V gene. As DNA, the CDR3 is TGTGCCAGCGGATACAGGGTTCTAAATTCACCCCTCCACTTT. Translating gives CASGYRVLNSPLHF.

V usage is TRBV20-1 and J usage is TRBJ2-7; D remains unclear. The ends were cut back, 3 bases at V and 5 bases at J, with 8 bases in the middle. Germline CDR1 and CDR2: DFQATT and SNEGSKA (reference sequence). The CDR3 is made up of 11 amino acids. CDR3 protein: CSASPVNEQYF. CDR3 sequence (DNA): TGCAGTGCTAGTCCAGTCAACGAGCAGTACTTC.

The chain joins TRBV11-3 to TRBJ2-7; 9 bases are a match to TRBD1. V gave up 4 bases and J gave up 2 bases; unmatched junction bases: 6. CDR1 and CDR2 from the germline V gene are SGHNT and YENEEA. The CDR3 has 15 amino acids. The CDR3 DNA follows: TGTGCCAGCAGCTCCTCCGGGACAGGGCCCTACGAGCAGTACTTC. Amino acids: CASSSSGTGPYEQYF.

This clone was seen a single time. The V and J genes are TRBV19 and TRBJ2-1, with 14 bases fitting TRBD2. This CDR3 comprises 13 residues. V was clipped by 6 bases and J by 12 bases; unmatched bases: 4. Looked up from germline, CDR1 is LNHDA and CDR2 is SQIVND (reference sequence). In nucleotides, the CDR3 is TGTGCCAGTAGGGGACTAGCGGGAGTAGGGCAGTTCTTC. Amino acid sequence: CASRGLAGVGQFF.

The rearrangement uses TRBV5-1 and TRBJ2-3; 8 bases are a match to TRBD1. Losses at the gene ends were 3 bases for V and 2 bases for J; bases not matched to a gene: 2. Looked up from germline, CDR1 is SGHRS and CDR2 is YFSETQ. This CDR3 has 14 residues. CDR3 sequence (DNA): TGCGCCAGCAGCTCGGGACAGGACACAGATACGCAGTATTTT. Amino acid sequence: CASSSGQDTDTQYF.

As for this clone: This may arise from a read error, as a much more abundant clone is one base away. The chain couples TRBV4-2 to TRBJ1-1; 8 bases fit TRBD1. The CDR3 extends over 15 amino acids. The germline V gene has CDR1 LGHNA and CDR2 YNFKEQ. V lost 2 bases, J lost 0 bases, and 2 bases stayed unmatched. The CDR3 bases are TGTGCCAGCAGCCAACGACAGGGGATGAACACTGAAGCTTTCTTT. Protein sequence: CASSQRQGMNTEAFF.

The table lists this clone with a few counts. The CDR3 loop is CASSRDKTSGNTIYF. The CDR3 DNA reads as TGTGCCAGCTCACGGGACAAAACTTCGGGAAACACCATATATTTT. The V and J genes are TRBV18 and TRBJ1-3; maybe TRBD1 (6 bases). V lost 4 bases, J lost 4 bases, and 14 bases lay in between. The CDR3 spans 15 residues. Germline-derived CDR1 and CDR2 are KGHSH and LQKENI. The entire variable domain, with the rest obtained from reference TRBV18 and TRBJ1-3, is as follows: NAGVMQNPRHLVRRRGQEARLRCSPMKGHSHVYWYRQLPEEGLKFMVYLQKENIIDESGMPKERFSAEFPKEGPSILRIQQVVRGDSAAYFCASSRDKTSGNTIYFGEGSWLTVV.

CDR3 bases: TGTGCCTGGAGTGTGGTGACAGGGGGTCAGAACAATCAGCCCCAGCATTTT. This translates into CAWSVVTGGQNNQPQHF. This chain connects TRBV30 to TRBJ1-5, with TRBD1 matching 9 bases. In germline, CDR1 is GTSNPN, CDR2 SVGIG (reference sequence). The V gene end was trimmed by 0 bases and the J gene end by 3 bases; junction bases not matched to a gene: 9. The CDR3 loop spans 17 amino acids.

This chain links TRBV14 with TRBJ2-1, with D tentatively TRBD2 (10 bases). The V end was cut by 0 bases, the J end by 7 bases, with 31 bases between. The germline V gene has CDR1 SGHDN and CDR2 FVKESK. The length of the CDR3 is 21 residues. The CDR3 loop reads CASSQDVYGTGWLAGVNEQFF. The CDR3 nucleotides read TGTGCCAGCAGCCAAGATGTATACGGGACAGGGTGGCTAGCGGGAGTGAATGAGCAGTTCTTC. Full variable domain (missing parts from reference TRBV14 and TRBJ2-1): EAGVTQFPSHSVIEKGQTVTLRCDPISGHDNLYWYRRVMGKEIKFLLHFVKESKQDESGMPNNRFLAERTGGTYSTLKVQPAELEDSGVYFCASSQDVYGTGWLAGVNEQFFGPGTRLTVL.

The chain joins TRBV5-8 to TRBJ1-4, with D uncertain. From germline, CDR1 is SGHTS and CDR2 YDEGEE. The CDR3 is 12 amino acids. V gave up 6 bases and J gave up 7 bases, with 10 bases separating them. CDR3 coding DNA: TGTGCCAGCACCCACAGTGGTGAAAAACTGTTTTTT. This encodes CASTHSGEKLFF.

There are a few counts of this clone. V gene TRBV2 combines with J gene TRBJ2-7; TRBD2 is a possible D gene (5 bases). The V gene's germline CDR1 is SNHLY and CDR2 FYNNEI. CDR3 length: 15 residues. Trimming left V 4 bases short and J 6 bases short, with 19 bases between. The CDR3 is CASSAGSVAPGEQYF. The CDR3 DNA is TGTGCCAGCAGTGCCGGGTCGGTAGCGCCGGGCGAGCAGTACTTC.